This T cell receptor beta chain was sequenced for a study of CD8 T cells in ankylosing spondylitis. Study results and caveats: Disease-associated clonotypes exhibited CD8+ identity and were relatively infrequent in peripheral blood. Disease-linked clones reportedly showed significant enrichment in matched ankylosing spondylitis synovial fluid. Made up of fewer than ten highly homologous variants, a TCR beta motif appeared characteristic of ankylosing spondylitis blood.

The length of the CDR3 is 14 residues. The ends lost 4 bases at V and 6 bases at J; junction bases unmatched: 7. In this sample, this clonotype turned up once. Its antigen is unknown. Making the TCR beta libraries involved quantitative 5'-RACE with molecular barcodes. TCRdb reprocessed the 5' RACE reads via MiXCR and lists one record per CDR3 protein. The table shows about 150,000 distinct CDR3 sequences, with approximately 44% occurring only once. The origin of this receptor is a male donor with ankylosing spondylitis. Source material: synovial fluid, either unsorted or a sorted T cell fraction (not recorded which). J is TRBJ2-7 and V is TRBV12-3 or TRBV12-4, with TRBD2 matching 9 bases. The CDR3 here is CASSSWRGGPEQYF. The DNA of the CDR3 is TGTGCCAGCAGTTCCTGGCGGGGGGGCCCCGAGCAGTACTTC.